This passage covers 8 T cell receptor beta chains from one sample sequenced in a study of blood T cells in healthy people across ages. For the second PCR, which ran for about 7 to 12 cycles, a sample-barcoded 5' primer and a J-beta primer mix were used. TCRdb redid the calling of the 5' RACE reads with MiXCR, one entry per CDR3 protein. The sample lists 1.4 million to 1.5 million distinct CDR3 sequences; about 40% were seen once. The sample comprised blood. All receptors come from a woman between 18 and 29 years old in good health.

A few counts support this clonotype. V usage is TRBV13 and J usage is TRBJ2-1, with TRBD2 matching over 9 bases. Trimming cost V 5 bases and J 0 bases; bases outside gene matches: 5. The CDR3 covers 16 residues. Germline CDR1 reads PRHDT; CDR2 reads FYEKMQ (reference sequence). CDR3: CASSRGLAYSYNEQFF. As DNA, the CDR3 is TGTGCCAGCAGCAGGGGACTAGCCTACTCCTACAATGAGCAGTTCTTC.

This clonotype was counted only a few times. This rearrangement joins TRBV15 to TRBJ1-1, with D uncertain. CDR1 and CDR2 (germline): LNHNV, YYDKDF (reference sequence). Between the trimmed V and J ends, which lost 0 bases and 10 bases, there was a span of 9 bases. This CDR3 is built from 12 residues. DNA for the CDR3: TGTGCCACCAGCAGAGAGAATTCTGGAGCTTTCTTT. This sequence encodes CATSRENSGAFF. The whole variable domain, filled in from reference TRBV15 and TRBJ1-1, reads DAMVIQNPRYQVTQFGKPVTLSCSQTLNHNVMYWYQQKSSQAPKLLFHYYDKDFNNEADTPDNFQSRRPNTSFCFLDIRSPGLGDTAMYLCATSRENSGAFFGQGTRLTVV.

V gene TRBV20-1 combines with J gene TRBJ2-3, with TRBD2 matching 7 bases. V shed 0 bases and J 0 bases; nucleotides not matched to a gene: 9. This CDR3 spans 17 amino acids. Germline CDR1 is DFQATT and CDR2 is SNEGSKA (reference sequence). CDR3 in amino acids: CSARDVLAVRSTDTQYF. The CDR3 DNA reads as TGCAGTGCTAGAGATGTTCTAGCGGTTAGGAGCACAGATACGCAGTATTTT.

V gene TRBV21-1 combines with J gene TRBJ1-2; no check of the table's D call, TRBD1, against the DNA was made. TRBV21-1 is assigned pseudogene status. The CDR3 is 12 amino acids. CDR3 amino acids: CASSKGGGGYTF. CDR3 nucleotide sequence: TGTGCCAGCAGCAAAGGAGGGGGTGGCTACACCTTC.

This clonotype was picked up a small number of times. This sequence joins TRBV10-3 and TRBJ2-7; D might be TRBD1 (6 bases). The CDR3 has 13 amino acids. The V gene's germline CDR1 is ENHRY and CDR2 SYGVKD. The V end was cut by 10 bases, the J end by 0 bases, with 13 bases between. The CDR3, as DNA: TGTGCCACCTCACAGGGCTTCTCCTACGAGCAGTACTTC. It translates to CATSQGFSYEQYF.

This clonotype was seen more than once but under ten times. V gene TRBV5-1 combines with J gene TRBJ2-5; 7 bases agree with TRBD1. Germline lookup yields CDR1 SGHRS and CDR2 YFSETQ. This CDR3 contains 10 residues. Trimming took 3 bases from V and 10 from J; bases not matched to a gene: 0. The CDR3 DNA reads as TGCGCCAGCAGCTGGACAGGCCAGTACTTC. Its protein is CASSWTGQYF.

This clonotype was seen a handful of times. The CDR3 DNA sequence: TGTGCCAGCAGCCAAGATCGGGCGGGGACCGGGGCCAACGTCCTGACTTTC. It yields the protein CASSQDRAGTGANVLTF. The J gene is TRBJ2-6, the V gene TRBV4-2, with D possibly matching TRBD2 (6 bases). Germline values: CDR1 LGHNA, CDR2 YNFKEQ. This CDR3 contains 17 residues. The V and J ends lost 0 bases and 4 bases respectively, with 13 bases between them.

In its sample, this clonotype was seen a few times. V is TRBV4-1 and J is TRBJ1-2; D is ambiguous. CDR3 length: 15 amino acids. The V gene lost 0 bases and the J gene lost 8 bases, with 16 bases spanning the gap. CDR1 MGHRA and CDR2 YSYEKL come from the germline V gene. CDR3 amino acids: CASSQDLSPQRGYTF. The CDR3 bases are TGCGCCAGCAGCCAAGATTTGTCCCCCCAGCGGGGCTACACCTTC.